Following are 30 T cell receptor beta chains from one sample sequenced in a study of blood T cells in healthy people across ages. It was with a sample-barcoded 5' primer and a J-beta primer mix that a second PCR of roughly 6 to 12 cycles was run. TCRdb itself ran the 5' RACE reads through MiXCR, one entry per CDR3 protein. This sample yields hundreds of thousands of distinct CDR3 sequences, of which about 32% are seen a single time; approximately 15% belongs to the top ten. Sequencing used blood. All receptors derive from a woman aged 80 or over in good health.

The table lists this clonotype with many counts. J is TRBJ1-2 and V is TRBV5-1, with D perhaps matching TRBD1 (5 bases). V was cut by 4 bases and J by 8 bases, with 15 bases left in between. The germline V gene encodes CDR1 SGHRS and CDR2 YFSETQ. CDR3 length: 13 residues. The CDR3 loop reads CASSGGLIGGYTF. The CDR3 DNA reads TGCGCCAGCAGCGGGGGACTAATAGGAGGCTACACCTTC.

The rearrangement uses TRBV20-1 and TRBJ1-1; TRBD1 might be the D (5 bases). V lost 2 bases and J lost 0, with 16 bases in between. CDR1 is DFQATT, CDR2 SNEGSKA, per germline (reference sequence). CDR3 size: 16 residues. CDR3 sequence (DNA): TGCAGTGCTAGAACAGAATGGGGCGCCATGAACACTGAAGCTTTCTTT. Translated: CSARTEWGAMNTEAFF.

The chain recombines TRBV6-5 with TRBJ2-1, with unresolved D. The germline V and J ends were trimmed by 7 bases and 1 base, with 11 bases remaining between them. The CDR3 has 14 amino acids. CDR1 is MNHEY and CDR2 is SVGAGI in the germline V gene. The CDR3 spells CASTSVGSYNEQFF. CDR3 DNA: TGTGCCAGCACCTCGGTCGGATCCTACAATGAGCAGTTCTTC.

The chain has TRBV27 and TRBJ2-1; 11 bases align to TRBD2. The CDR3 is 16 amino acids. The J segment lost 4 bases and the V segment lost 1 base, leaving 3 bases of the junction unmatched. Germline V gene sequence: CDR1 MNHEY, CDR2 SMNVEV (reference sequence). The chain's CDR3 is CASSLYTSGSYNEQFF. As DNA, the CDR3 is TGTGCCAGCAGTTTATATACTAGCGGGAGTTACAATGAGCAGTTCTTC.

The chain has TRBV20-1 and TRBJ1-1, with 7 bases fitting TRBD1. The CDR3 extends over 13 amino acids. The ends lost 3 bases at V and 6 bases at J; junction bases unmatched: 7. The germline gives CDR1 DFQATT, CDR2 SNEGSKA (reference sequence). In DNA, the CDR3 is TGCAGTGCTAGGGACAGGATGGTCGCTGAAGCTTTCTTT. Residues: CSARDRMVAEAFF.

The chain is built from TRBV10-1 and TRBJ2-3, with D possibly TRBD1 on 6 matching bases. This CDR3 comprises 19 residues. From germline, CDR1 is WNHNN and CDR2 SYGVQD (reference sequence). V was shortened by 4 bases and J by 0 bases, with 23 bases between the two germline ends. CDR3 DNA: TGCGCCAGCAGTGGGCGGAAAGCCCTGGCAGGGGAAAGCACAGATACGCAGTATTTT. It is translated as CASSGRKALAGESTDTQYF.

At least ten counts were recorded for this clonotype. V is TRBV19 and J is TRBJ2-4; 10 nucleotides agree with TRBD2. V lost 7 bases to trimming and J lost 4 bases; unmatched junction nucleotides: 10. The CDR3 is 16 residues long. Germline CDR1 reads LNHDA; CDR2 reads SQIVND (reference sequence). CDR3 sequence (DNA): TGTGCCAGTACCAGTAGCGGGGGGCGGGGGAAAAACATTCAGTACTTC. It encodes CASTSSGGRGKNIQYF. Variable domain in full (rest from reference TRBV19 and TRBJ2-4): DGGITQSPKYLFRKEGQNVTLSCEQNLNHDAMYWYRQDPGQGLRLIYYSQIVNDFQKGDIAEGYSVSREKKESFPLTVTSAQKNPTAFYLCASTSSGGRGKNIQYFGAGTRLSVL.

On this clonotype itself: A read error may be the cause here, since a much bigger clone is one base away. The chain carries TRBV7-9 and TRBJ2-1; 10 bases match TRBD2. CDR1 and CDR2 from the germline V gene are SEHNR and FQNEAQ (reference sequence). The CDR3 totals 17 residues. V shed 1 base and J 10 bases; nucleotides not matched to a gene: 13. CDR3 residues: CASSLGPSSGGAREQFF. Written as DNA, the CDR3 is TGTGCCAGCAGCTTAGGGCCCTCCAGCGGGGGGGCGAGGGAGCAGTTCTTC.

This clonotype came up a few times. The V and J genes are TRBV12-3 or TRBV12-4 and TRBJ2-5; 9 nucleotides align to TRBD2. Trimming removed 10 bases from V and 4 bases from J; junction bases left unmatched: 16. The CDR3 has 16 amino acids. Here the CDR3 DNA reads TGTGCCAACAACCTACCCGGGACTAGCCTTCCAGAGACCCAGTACTTC. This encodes CANNLPGTSLPETQYF.

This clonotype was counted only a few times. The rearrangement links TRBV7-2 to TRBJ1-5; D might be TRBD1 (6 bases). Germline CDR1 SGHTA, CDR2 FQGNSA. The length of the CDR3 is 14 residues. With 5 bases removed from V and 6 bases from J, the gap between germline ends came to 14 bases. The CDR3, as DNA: TGTGCCAGCAGCCGTACGGGGGGCCTTCAGCCCCAGCATTTT. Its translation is CASSRTGGLQPQHF.

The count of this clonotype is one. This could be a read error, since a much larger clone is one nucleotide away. CDR3 amino acids: CASSQEVDAEAFF. CDR3 in DNA: TGTGCCAGCAGCCAAGAAGTCGACGCTGAAGCTTTCTTT. The chain recombines TRBV4-2 with TRBJ1-1; D gene ambiguous. V dropped 0 bases and J dropped 6 bases, with 8 bases sitting between them. Per germline, CDR1 LGHNA and CDR2 YNFKEQ. This CDR3 region has 13 residues.

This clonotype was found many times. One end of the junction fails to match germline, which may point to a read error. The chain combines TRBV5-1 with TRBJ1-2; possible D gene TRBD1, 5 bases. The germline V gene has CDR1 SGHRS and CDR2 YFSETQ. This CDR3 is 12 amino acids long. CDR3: CASSLERGGYTF. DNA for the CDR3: TGTGCCAGCAGTTTAGAAAGGGGTGGCTACACCTTC.

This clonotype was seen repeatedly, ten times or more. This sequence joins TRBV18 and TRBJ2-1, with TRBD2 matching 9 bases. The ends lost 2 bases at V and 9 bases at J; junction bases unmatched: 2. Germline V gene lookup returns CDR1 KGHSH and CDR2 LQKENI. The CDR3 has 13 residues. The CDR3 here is CASSPGRGGEQFF. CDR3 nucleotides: TGTGCCAGCTCACCAGGGCGGGGGGGTGAGCAGTTCTTC.

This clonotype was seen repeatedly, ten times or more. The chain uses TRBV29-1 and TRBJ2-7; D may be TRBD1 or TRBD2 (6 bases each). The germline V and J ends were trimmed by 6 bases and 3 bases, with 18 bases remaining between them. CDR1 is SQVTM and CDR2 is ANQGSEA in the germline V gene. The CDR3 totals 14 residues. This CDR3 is CSVTPRGALYEQYF. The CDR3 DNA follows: TGCAGCGTGACCCCGAGGGGGGCGCTCTACGAGCAGTACTTC.

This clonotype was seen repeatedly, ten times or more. The CDR3 sequence: CASSSNNNEQFF. The CDR3 DNA follows: TGTGCCAGCAGCTCTAATAACAATGAGCAGTTCTTC. The V gene is TRBV7-2, the J gene TRBJ2-1; D not certain. Between the trimmed V and J ends, which lost 4 bases and 5 bases, there was a span of 6 bases. Germline V CDR1 and CDR2: SGHTA, FQGNSA. The CDR3 is 12 amino acids.

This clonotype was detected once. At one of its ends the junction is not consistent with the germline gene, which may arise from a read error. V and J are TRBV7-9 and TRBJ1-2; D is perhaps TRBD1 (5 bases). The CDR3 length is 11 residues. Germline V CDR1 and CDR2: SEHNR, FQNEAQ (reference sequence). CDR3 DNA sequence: TGTTCCAGCAACTCGGGGGGTGGCTACACCTTC. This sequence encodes CSSNSGGGYTF. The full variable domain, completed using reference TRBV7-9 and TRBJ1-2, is DTGVSQNPRHKITKRGQNVTFRCDPISEHNRLYWYRQTLGQGPEFLTYFQNEAQLEKSRLLSDRFSAERPKGSFSTLEIQRTEQGDSAMYLCSSNSGGGYTFGSGTRLTVV.

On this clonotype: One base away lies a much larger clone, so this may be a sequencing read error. This CDR3 is CSVSHKGNAEAFF. DNA of the CDR3: TGCAGCGTTAGCCATAAGGGGAACGCTGAAGCTTTCTTT. This sequence joins TRBV29-1 and TRBJ1-1, with D perhaps TRBD1 (5 bases). Germline CDR1 is SQVTM and CDR2 is ANQGSEA. This CDR3 has 13 residues.

CDR3 bases: TGTGCCAGCACCTACGCAGGGAACTATGGCTACACCTTC. Residues: CASTYAGNYGYTF. The chain couples TRBV7-9 to TRBJ1-2; weak D call: TRBD1 (5 bases). Germline V gene lookup returns CDR1 SEHNR and CDR2 FQNEAQ (reference sequence). The V end was cut by 7 bases, the J end by 2 bases, with 11 bases between. This CDR3 is 13 amino acids long.

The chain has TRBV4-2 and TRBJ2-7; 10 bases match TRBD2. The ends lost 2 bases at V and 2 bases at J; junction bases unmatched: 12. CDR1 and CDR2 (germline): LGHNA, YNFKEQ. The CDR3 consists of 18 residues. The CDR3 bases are TGTGCCAGCAGCCAACGCCGCATGAGCGGACTAGCGGCCTACGAGCAGTACTTC. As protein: CASSQRRMSGLAAYEQYF.

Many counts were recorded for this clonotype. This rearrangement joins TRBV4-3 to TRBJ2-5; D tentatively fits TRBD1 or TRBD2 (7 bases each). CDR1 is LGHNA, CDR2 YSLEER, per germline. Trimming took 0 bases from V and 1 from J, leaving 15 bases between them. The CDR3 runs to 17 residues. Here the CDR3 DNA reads TGCGCCAGCAGCCAAGAAGGGGGCGGGACTACCCAAGAGACCCAGTACTTC. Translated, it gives CASSQEGGGTTQETQYF.

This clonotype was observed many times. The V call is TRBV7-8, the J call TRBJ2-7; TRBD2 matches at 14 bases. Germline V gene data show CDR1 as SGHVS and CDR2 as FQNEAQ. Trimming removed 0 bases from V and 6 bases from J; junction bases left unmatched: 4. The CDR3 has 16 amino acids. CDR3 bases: TGTGCCAGCAGCTTAGCGGGGACTAGCGGGGGTGGCGAGCAGTACTTC. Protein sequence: CASSLAGTSGGGEQYF.

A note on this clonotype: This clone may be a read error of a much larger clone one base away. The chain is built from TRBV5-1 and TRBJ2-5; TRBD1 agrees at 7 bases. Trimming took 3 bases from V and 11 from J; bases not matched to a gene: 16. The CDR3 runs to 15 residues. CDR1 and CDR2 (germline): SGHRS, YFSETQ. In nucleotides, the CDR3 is TGCGCCAGCAGCTCGGCCGGACAGGCCGGCTCGGGGCAGTACTTC. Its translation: CASSSAGQAGSGQYF.

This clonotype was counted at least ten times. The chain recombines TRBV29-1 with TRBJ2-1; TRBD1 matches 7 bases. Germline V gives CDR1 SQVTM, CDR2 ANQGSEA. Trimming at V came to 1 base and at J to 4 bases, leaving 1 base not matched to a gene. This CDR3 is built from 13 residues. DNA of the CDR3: TGCAGCGTTGAAGCGGGACAGTACAATGAGCAGTTCTTC. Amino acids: CSVEAGQYNEQFF.

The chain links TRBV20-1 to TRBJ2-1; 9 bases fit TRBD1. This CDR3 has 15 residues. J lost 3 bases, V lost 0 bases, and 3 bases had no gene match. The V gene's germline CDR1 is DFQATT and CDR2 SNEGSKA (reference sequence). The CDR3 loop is CSARDVTGGYNEQFF. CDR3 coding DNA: TGCAGTGCTAGAGATGTGACAGGGGGCTACAATGAGCAGTTCTTC.

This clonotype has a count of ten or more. CDR3 nucleotide sequence: TGTGCCAGCACCGCCGCGGACCATCCGGGAAAACTGTTTTTT. Translating it yields CASTAADHPGKLFF. The chain couples TRBV28 to TRBJ1-4; D is unclear. The CDR3 is made up of 14 amino acids. V was trimmed by 7 bases and J by 10 bases, leaving 19 bases between them. Germline V gives CDR1 MDHEN, CDR2 SYDVKM. Looking up the rest from reference TRBV28 and TRBJ1-4 gives the full variable domain: DVKVTQSSRYLVKRTGEKVFLECVQDMDHENMFWYRQDPGLGLRLIYFSYDVKMKEKGDIPEGYSVSREKKERFSLILESASTNQTSMYLCASTAADHPGKLFFGSGTQLSVL.

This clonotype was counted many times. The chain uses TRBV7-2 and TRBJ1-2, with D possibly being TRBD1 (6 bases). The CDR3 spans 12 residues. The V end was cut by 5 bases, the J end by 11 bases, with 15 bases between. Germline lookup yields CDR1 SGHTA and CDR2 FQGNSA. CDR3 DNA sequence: TGTGCCAGCAGCCCAACAGGGAGGTGGTACACCTTC. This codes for CASSPTGRWYTF.

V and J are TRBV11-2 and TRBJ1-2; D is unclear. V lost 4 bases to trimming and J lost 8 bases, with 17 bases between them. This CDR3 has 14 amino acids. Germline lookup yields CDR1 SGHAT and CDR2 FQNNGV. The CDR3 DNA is TGTGCCAGCAGCTCGGGTTACGTCGGAGACGGCTACACCTTC. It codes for CASSSGYVGDGYTF.

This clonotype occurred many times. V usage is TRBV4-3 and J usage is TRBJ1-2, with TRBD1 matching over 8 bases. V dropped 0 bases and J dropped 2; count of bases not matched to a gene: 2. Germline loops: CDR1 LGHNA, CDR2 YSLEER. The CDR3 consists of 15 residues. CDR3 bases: TGCGCCAGCAGCCAAGAGAGGACAGGGAACTATGGCTACACCTTC. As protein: CASSQERTGNYGYTF.

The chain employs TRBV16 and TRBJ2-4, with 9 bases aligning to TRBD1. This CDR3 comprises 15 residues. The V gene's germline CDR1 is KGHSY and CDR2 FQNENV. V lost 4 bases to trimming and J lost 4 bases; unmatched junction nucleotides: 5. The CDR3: CASSPSGTGKNIQYF. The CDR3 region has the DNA TGTGCCAGCAGCCCCTCCGGGACAGGGAAAAACATTCAGTACTTC.

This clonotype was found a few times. CDR3 coding DNA: TGTGCCAGCACCCGGGGGCAGGGCACTGAAGCTTTCTTT. It is translated as CASTRGQGTEAFF. This chain links TRBV7-9 with TRBJ1-1, with a tentative D call TRBD1 (6 bases). V lost 7 bases, J lost 4 bases, and 13 bases lay in between. The CDR3 totals 13 residues. Looked up from germline, CDR1 is SEHNR and CDR2 is FQNEAQ (reference sequence).